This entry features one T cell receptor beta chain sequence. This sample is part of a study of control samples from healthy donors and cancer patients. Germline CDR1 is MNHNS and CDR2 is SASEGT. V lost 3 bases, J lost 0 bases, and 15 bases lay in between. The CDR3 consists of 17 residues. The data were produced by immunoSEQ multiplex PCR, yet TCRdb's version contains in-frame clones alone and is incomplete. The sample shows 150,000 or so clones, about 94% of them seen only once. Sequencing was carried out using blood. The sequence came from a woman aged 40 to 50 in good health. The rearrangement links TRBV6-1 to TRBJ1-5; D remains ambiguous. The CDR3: CASSDVRSTLSNQPQHF. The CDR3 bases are TGTGCCAGCAGTGACGTTCGGAGCACCCTTAGCAATCAGCCCCAGCATTTT.